The present entry profiles one TCR beta chain with its context. Its antigen is not identified. This CDR3 region has 13 residues. V was pared by 2 bases and J by 5 bases, with 12 bases between. Germline V lookup: CDR1 GTSNPN, CDR2 SVGIG (reference sequence). This sample is part of a study of T cell responses to AZD1222 COVID-19 vaccine. The data were produced by immunoSEQ multiplex PCR, yet TCRdb's version contains in-frame clones alone and is incomplete. This table has about 94,000 clones, approximately 88% appearing once. Study-level findings and limits: The span of vaccine-associated CD4 TCRs extended across spike, with dominance at 160-218 and 743-854.

Specimen: peripheral blood, collected 28 days after the second AZD1222 dose. This TCR derives from an adult who received the AZD1222 COVID-19 vaccine. This chain uses TRBV30 with TRBJ2-5; D unresolved. The CDR3 loop is CAWSLGLGETQYF. In DNA, the CDR3 is TGTGCCTGGAGTCTGGGTCTCGGTGAGACCCAGTACTTC.